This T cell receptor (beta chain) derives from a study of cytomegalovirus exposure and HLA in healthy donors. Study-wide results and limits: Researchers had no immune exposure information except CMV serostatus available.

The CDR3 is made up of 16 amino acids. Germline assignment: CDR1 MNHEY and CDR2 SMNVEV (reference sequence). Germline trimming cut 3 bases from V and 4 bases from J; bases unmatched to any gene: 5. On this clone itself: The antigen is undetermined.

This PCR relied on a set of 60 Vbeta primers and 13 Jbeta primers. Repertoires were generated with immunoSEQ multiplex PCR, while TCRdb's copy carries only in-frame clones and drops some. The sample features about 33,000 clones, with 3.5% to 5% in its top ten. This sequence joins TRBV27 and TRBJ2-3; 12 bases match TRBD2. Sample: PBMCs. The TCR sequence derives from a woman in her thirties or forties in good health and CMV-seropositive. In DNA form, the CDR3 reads TGTGCCAGCAGTTTCAGACTAGCGGGAGATGCAGATACGCAGTATTTT. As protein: CASSFRLAGDADTQYF.